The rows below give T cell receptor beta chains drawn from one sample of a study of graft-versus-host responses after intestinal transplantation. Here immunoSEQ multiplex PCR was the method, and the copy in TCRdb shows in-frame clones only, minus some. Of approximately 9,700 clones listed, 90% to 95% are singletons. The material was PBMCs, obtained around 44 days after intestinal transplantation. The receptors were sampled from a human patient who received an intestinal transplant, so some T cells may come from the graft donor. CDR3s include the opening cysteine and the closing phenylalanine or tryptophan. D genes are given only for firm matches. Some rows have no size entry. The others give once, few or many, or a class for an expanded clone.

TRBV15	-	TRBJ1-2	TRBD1	TGTGCCACCAGCAGGACGACAGGGGACAACTATGGCTACACCTTC	CATSRTTGDNYGYTF
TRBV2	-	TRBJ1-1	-	TGTGCCAGCGTGGGGATGGGGGAGAACACTGAAGCTTTCTTT	CASVGMGENTEAFF
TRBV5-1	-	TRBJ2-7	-	TGCGCCAGCGGCCGGGACACCAGTTACGAGCAGTACTTC	CASGRDTSYEQYF
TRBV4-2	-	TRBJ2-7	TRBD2	TGTGCCAGCAGCCAAGATCTAGGCGGGGGGGCCTACGAGCAGTACTTC	CASSQDLGGGAYEQYF
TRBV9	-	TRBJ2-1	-	TGTGCCAGCAGCGTAGGGCAGGGCATGGGGAATGAGCAGTTCTTC	CASSVGQGMGNEQFF
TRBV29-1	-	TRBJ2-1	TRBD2	TGCAGCGTTGAGGTTAGCGGGGCCACAGCGGGTGAGCAGTTCTTC	CSVEVSGATAGEQFF
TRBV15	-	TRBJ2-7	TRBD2	TGTGCCACCAGCAGAGCTGGAGCGGGGAGCTCCTACGAGCAGTACTTC	CATSRAGAGSSYEQYF
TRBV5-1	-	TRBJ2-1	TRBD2	TGCGCCAGCAGCTTGGCCGGGACTACCAACAATGAGCAGTTCTTC	CASSLAGTTNNEQFF
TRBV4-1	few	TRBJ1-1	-	TGCGCCAGCAGCCACACAGGGTACACTGAAGCTTTCTTT	CASSHTGYTEAFF
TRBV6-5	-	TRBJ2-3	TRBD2	TGTGCCAGCAGTTACCCCGCCGGGACTACCTATACGCAGTATTTT	CASSYPAGTTYTQYF
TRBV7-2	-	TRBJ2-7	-	TGTGCCAGCAGCCCCCCGGGACTGACCTACGAGCAGTACTTC	CASSPPGLTYEQYF
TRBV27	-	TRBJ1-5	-	TGTGCCATCGACGGGGACCAGGGTCAGCCCCAGCATTTT	CAIDGDQGQPQHF
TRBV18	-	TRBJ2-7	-	TGTGCCAGCTCACCCTCTTCGTGGGAGCAGTACTTC	CASSPSSWEQYF
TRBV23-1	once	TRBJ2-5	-	TGCGCCAGCAACACAAAACAGGAGACCCAGTACTTC	CASNTKQETQYF
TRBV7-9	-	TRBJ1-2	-	TGTGCCAGCAGCTTCCCCCCACGGCAGGAAGATTATGGCTACACCTTC	CASSFPPRQEDYGYTF
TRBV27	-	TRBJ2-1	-	TGTGCCAGCTCAGAGGGGTCGTACAATGAGCAGTTCTTC	CASSEGSYNEQFF
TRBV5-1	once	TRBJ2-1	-	TGCGCCAGCAGCTCCGGGGGGGACAGGGCTACTGAGCAGTTCTTC	CASSSGGDRATEQFF
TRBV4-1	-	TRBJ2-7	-	TGCGCCAGCAGCCAAGACAGAACATACGAGCAGTACTTC	CASSQDRTYEQYF
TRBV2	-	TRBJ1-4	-	TGTGCCAGCAGTGAAGTCGGGGAGGGCGGAAAACTGTTTTTT	CASSEVGEGGKLFF
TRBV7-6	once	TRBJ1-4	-	TGTGCCAGCAGCTTAGGATCTCAGGGGATGGGTGAAAAACTGTTTTTT	CASSLGSQGMGEKLFF
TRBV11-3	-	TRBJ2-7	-	TGTGCCAGCAGCGCGACTGATTCCTACGAGCAGTACTTC	CASSATDSYEQYF
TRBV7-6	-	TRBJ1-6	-	TGTGCCAGCAGCTTCACGGGGATTACTAATTCACCCCTCCACTTT	CASSFTGITNSPLHF
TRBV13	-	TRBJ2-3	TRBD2	TGTGCCAGCAGCTTAGCCCCTACTAGCGGGGGCGATACGCAGTATTTT	CASSLAPTSGGDTQYF
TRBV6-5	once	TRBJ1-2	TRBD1	TGTGCCAGCAGTTACACCTCCGGGACAGGGGCCTATGGCTACACCTTC	CASSYTSGTGAYGYTF
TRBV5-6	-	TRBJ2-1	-	TGTGCCAGCAGTTCAGTGAATCCTGAGCAGTTCTTC	CASSSVNPEQFF
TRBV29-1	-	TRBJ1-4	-	TGCAGCGCTACACCTCCAACTAATGAAAAACTGTTTTTT	CSATPPTNEKLFF